The present entry profiles one TCR beta chain with its context. Libraries were prepared by immunoSEQ multiplex PCR; TCRdb keeps only in-frame clonotypes and omits some of them. The table lists over 80,000 clones, approximately 83% of them singletons. Germline CDR1 and CDR2: SGHRS and YFSETQ. Trimming took 4 bases from V and 0 from J; bases not matched to a gene: 6. The CDR3 runs to 16 residues. These data are taken from a study of ipilimumab plus nivolumab after autologous stem cell transplantation. Study context: A median of 8 nivolumab and 5 ipilimumab doses were given. Both relapsed and primary refractory DLBCL were included.

Checkpoint therapy with ipilimumab 1 mg/kg began 14 to 28 days after transplant. Patients received nivolumab 3 mg/kg at weeks 1, 4, 7, 10, then fortnightly to week 26. The chain recombines TRBV5-1 with TRBJ1-3; 8 positions agree with TRBD1. The sequenced sample was PBMCs, obtained in a trial of ipilimumab plus nivolumab as post-transplant consolidation. The clonotype comes from a male donor with diffuse large B-cell lymphoma. This CDR3 reads CASSATGEGSGNTIYF. CDR3 sequence (DNA): TGCGCCAGCAGCGCGACAGGGGAAGGCTCTGGAAACACCATATATTTT.